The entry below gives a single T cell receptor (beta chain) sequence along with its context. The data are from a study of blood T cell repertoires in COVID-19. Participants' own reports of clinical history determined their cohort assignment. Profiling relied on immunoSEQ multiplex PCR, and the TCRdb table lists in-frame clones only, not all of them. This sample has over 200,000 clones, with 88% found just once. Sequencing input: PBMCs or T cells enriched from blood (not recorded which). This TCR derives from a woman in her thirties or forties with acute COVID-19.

The CDR3, as DNA: TGTGCCAGCAGCGTCTTTGACAGGGCCAGCTCTGGAAACACCATATATTTT. Its protein is CASSVFDRASSGNTIYF. The chain has TRBV9 and TRBJ1-3; 7 bases are a match to TRBD1. Trimming cost V 2 bases and J 0 bases; bases outside gene matches: 8. The CDR3 sequence is 17 residues long. Germline values: CDR1 SGDLS, CDR2 YYNGEE.